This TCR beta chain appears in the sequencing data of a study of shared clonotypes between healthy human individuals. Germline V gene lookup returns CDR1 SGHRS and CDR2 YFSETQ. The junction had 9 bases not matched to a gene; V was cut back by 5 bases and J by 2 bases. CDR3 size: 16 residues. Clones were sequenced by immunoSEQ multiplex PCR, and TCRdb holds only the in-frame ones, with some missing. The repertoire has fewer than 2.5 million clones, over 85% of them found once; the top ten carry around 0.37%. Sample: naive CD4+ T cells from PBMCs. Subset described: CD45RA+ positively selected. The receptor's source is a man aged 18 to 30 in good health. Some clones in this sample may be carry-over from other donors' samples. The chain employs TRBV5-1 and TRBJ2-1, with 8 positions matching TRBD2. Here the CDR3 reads CASRQLPGGTYNEQFF. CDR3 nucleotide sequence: TGCGCCAGCAGGCAGCTCCCGGGAGGGACCTACAATGAGCAGTTCTTC.